This T cell receptor (beta chain) comes out of a study of shared clonotypes between healthy human individuals. Method: immunoSEQ multiplex PCR; TCRdb's copy keeps in-frame clones and lacks some. The sample gives 2.3 million or so clones, 90% to 95% of which show up once; 0.35% to 0.45% is in the top ten. The ends lost 3 bases at V and 6 bases at J; junction bases unmatched: 5. Germline CDR1 is KGHSH and CDR2 is LQKENI. The CDR3 covers 16 residues. This TCR derives from a man younger than 35 in good health. Some clones in this sample may be carry-over from other donors' samples. The specimen sequenced was naive CD4+ T cells from PBMCs. Regarding subset: CD45RA+ positively selected. The chain links TRBV18 to TRBJ2-2, with 12 bases lining up with TRBD2. CDR3 protein: CASSPPTSGSSGELFF. The DNA of the CDR3 is TGTGCCAGCTCACCGCCGACTAGCGGGAGTTCCGGGGAGCTGTTTTTT.